The 32 T cell receptor beta chains below were found in one sample sequenced in a study of control samples from healthy donors and cancer patients. The repertoire was sequenced with immunoSEQ multiplex PCR; TCRdb's copy has only in-frame clones and lacks some. This repertoire shows 100,000 to 150,000 clones, 87% found once; its top ten account for 1.5% to 2%. The sequencing sample was made of blood. The receptor source for this set is a man younger than 35 in good health.

The rearrangement joins TRBV19 to TRBJ1-5; tentatively, D is TRBD1 (6 bases). The CDR3 extends over 14 amino acids. From germline, CDR1 is LNHDA and CDR2 SQIVND (reference sequence). Deletions cut 5 bases from V and 2 bases from J, with 10 bases between. CDR3 amino acids: CASSPPGGNQPQHF. The CDR3 nucleotides read TGTGCCAGTAGTCCCCCAGGGGGCAATCAGCCCCAGCATTTT.

The CDR3 protein is CARSYTGLGEKLFF. The CDR3 nucleotides read TGTGCCAGATCCTACACAGGCCTGGGGGAAAAACTGTTTTTT. This chain uses TRBV30 with TRBJ1-4; D may be TRBD1 (5 bases). Germline V gene sequence: CDR1 GTSNPN, CDR2 SVGIG (reference sequence). V lost 8 bases and J 8 bases, leaving 21 bases between the germline ends. The CDR3 sequence is 14 residues long.

This chain uses TRBV6-5 with TRBJ1-2; possibly TRBD1 for D (6 bases). Germline CDR1 is MNHEY and CDR2 is SVGAGI. The CDR3 runs to 14 residues. V was shortened by 5 bases and J by 4 bases, with 14 bases between the two germline ends. The CDR3 DNA sequence: TGTGCCAGCAGTAGACTACAGGGATCCTATGGCTACACCTTC. This translates into CASSRLQGSYGYTF.

V and J are TRBV5-6 and TRBJ2-7, with a weak D call TRBD1 (5 bases). V was cut by 0 bases and J by 9 bases, with 13 bases left in between. Germline loops: CDR1 SGHDT, CDR2 YYEEEE. The CDR3 runs to 13 residues. The CDR3 spells CASSLGQILPQYF. The CDR3 DNA is TGTGCCAGCAGCTTGGGACAGATTCTCCCGCAGTACTTC.

This clone was seen a few times. This chain links TRBV6-5 with TRBJ1-5, with D perhaps matching TRBD1 (5 bases). This CDR3 is built from 15 residues. V lost 6 bases and J lost 3, with 15 bases in between. Germline V gives CDR1 MNHEY, CDR2 SVGAGI. This CDR3 is CASSHPTVNNQPQHF. DNA of the CDR3: TGTGCCAGCAGCCACCCGACAGTTAACAATCAGCCCCAGCATTTT.

The J gene is TRBJ2-1, the V gene TRBV24-1, with D possibly being TRBD1 or TRBD2 (6 bases each). Germline loops: CDR1 KGHDR, CDR2 SFDVKD. V gave up 9 bases and J gave up 5 bases, with 19 bases separating them. CDR3 length equals 15 residues. This CDR3 reads CATSSLGGIHNEQFF. The CDR3 DNA sequence: TGTGCCACCTCCTCCTTGGGGGGCATTCACAATGAGCAGTTCTTC.

The chain uses TRBV14 and TRBJ1-5; D may be TRBD1 (6 bases). Germline loops: CDR1 SGHDN, CDR2 FVKESK. V was pared by 1 base and J by 1 base, with 8 bases between. The CDR3 covers 15 residues. The CDR3 DNA follows: TGTGCCAGCAGCCAAGTTACAGGGAGCAATCAGCCCCAGCATTTT. This gives the protein CASSQVTGSNQPQHF. The full variable domain, with the rest looked up from reference TRBV14 and TRBJ1-5, is EAGVTQFPSHSVIEKGQTVTLRCDPISGHDNLYWYRRVMGKEIKFLLHFVKESKQDESGMPNNRFLAERTGGTYSTLKVQPAELEDSGVYFCASSQVTGSNQPQHFGDGTRLSIL.

V and J are TRBV6-2 or TRBV6-3 and TRBJ2-5, with D perhaps TRBD2 (5 bases). The V end was cut by 6 bases, the J end by 7 bases, with 15 bases between. This CDR3 is 13 amino acids long. Germline CDR1 and CDR2: MNHEY and SVGEGT. CDR3: CASSRTPEGTQYF. CDR3 nucleotide sequence: TGTGCCAGCAGCCGGACCCCAGAGGGGACCCAGTACTTC.

The gene calls are TRBV5-1 and TRBJ1-2; D unresolved. Deletions cut 2 bases from V and 3 bases from J, with 11 bases between. CDR1 and CDR2 from the germline V gene are SGHRS and YFSETQ. This CDR3 is 14 amino acids long. The chain's CDR3 is CASSFRLGDYGYTF. CDR3 nucleotides: TGCGCCAGCAGCTTTCGGCTGGGAGACTATGGCTACACCTTC.

The chain joins TRBV5-5 to TRBJ2-2; 8 nucleotides agree with TRBD1. J lost 6 bases, V lost 3 bases, and 7 bases had no gene match. This CDR3 contains 15 residues. Germline V gene data show CDR1 as SGHKS and CDR2 as YYEKEE (reference sequence). CDR3: CASSYQGAQAGELFF. The CDR3 region has the DNA TGTGCCAGCAGCTACCAGGGGGCGCAGGCCGGGGAGCTGTTTTTT.

The chain employs TRBV19 and TRBJ2-4; tentatively, D is TRBD1 or TRBD2 (7 bases each). Germline values: CDR1 LNHDA, CDR2 SQIVND (reference sequence). Trimming took 7 bases from V and 12 from J, leaving 22 bases between them. There are 14 residues in the CDR3. The CDR3 reads CASTPRPGGGGQYF. CDR3 sequence (DNA): TGTGCCAGTACCCCGAGGCCAGGGGGAGGGGGTCAGTACTTC.

The chain carries TRBV9 and TRBJ2-1; D is unresolved. Trimming took 4 bases from V and 8 from J, leaving 10 bases between them. There are 12 residues in the CDR3. Germline CDR1 and CDR2: SGDLS and YYNGEE. CDR3 DNA sequence: TGTGCCAGCAGCCCCCCAAGCTATGAGCAGTTCTTC. This sequence encodes CASSPPSYEQFF.

The CDR3 loop is CASSAGQGGNTEAFF. For the CDR3, the DNA is TGCGCCAGCAGCGCCGGACAGGGTGGAAACACTGAAGCTTTCTTT. V usage is TRBV10-2 and J usage is TRBJ1-1; 8 nucleotides align to TRBD1. This CDR3 region has 15 residues. J was trimmed by 2 bases and V by 6 bases; bases with no gene match: 8. The germline V gene encodes CDR1 WSHSY and CDR2 SAAADI.

For the CDR3, the DNA is TGTGCCAGCAGCTTGGGGGGGGGAGAGACCCAGTACTTC. Residues: CASSLGGGETQYF. The chain carries TRBV7-8 and TRBJ2-5; 7 bases fit TRBD2. V was pared by 3 bases and J by 4 bases, with 2 bases of the junction left unmatched. This CDR3 is built from 13 residues. CDR1 and CDR2 (germline): SGHVS, FQNEAQ.

The chain employs TRBV6-4 and TRBJ2-6; D possibly uses TRBD1 or TRBD2 (5 bases each). Germline CDR1 MRHNA, CDR2 SNTAGT. Trimming stripped 4 bases from V and 0 bases from J, with 13 bases between. The CDR3 is 17 residues long. The CDR3 DNA sequence: TGTGCCAGCAGTGCGAGGGCAGGGCACTCTGGGGCCAACGTCCTGACTTTC. Encoded protein: CASSARAGHSGANVLTF.

The chain has TRBV24-1 and TRBJ2-2; D perhaps matches TRBD1 (7 bases). The V end was cut by 0 bases, the J end by 6 bases, with 10 bases between. CDR3 size: 15 residues. From germline, CDR1 is KGHDR and CDR2 SFDVKD. The CDR3 DNA reads TGTGCCACCAGTGATTTGCAGGGGGAGGCCGGGGAGCTGTTTTTT. Translating gives CATSDLQGEAGELFF.

The chain joins TRBV5-1 to TRBJ2-2; TRBD2 is a possible D gene (5 bases). The CDR3 is 13 residues long. V lost 6 bases, J lost 7 bases, and 13 bases lay in between. Germline V gene lookup returns CDR1 SGHRS and CDR2 YFSETQ. CDR3 in amino acids: CASINREHGELFF. In DNA, the CDR3 is TGCGCCAGCATCAACCGGGAACACGGGGAGCTGTTTTTT.

The chain is built from TRBV7-2 and TRBJ1-3; D uncertain. The V gene's germline CDR1 is SGHTA and CDR2 FQGNSA. CDR3 length equals 18 residues. The V end lost 1 base, the J end lost 0 bases, and 16 bases lay between the germline ends. CDR3 loop: CASSLELLRQRSGNTIYF. DNA of the CDR3: TGTGCCAGCAGCTTAGAACTTTTGAGGCAGCGCTCTGGAAACACCATATATTTT. Filled out from reference TRBV7-2 and TRBJ1-3, the complete variable domain reads GAGVSQSPSNKVTEKGKDVELRCDPISGHTALYWYRQSLGQGLEFLIYFQGNSAPDKSGLPSDRFSAERTGGSVSTLTIQRTQQEDSAVYLCASSLELLRQRSGNTIYFGEGSWLTVV.

The chain joins TRBV5-4 to TRBJ1-1, with a possible D match to TRBD1 (6 bases). Trimming stripped 4 bases from V and 4 bases from J, with 23 bases between. CDR1 SGHNT and CDR2 YYREEE come from the germline V gene (reference sequence). This CDR3 comprises 17 residues. This CDR3 is CASSTGGGKVASTEAFF. As DNA, the CDR3 is TGTGCCAGCAGCACCGGAGGGGGTAAGGTCGCGAGCACTGAAGCTTTCTTT.

The rearrangement uses TRBV3-1 (or the pseudogene TRBV3-2) and TRBJ2-2, with D perhaps TRBD1 (6 bases). Germline V CDR1 and CDR2: LGHDT, YNNKEL (reference sequence). This CDR3 comprises 14 residues. V lost 5 bases and J 4 bases, leaving 11 bases between the germline ends. As DNA, the CDR3 is TGTGCCAGCAGCACTCAGGGGATCACCGGGGAGCTGTTTTTT. Its translation: CASSTQGITGELFF.

The CDR3 spells CASSSTGAGNTIYF. CDR3 in DNA: TGTGCCAGCAGTTCGACAGGGGCCGGAAACACCATATATTTT. The V gene is TRBV28, the J gene TRBJ1-3; 8 nucleotides align to TRBD1. V gave up 4 bases and J gave up 4 bases; unmatched junction bases: 3. The CDR3 contains 14 residues. Germline CDR1 and CDR2: MDHEN and SYDVKM.

The chain uses TRBV24-1 and TRBJ2-1; TRBD1 matches 12 bases. CDR1 and CDR2 from the germline V gene are KGHDR and SFDVKD. Trimming removed 5 bases from V and 8 bases from J; junction bases left unmatched: 6. The CDR3 has 15 amino acids. This CDR3 reads CATSVGTGGQDEQFF. DNA for the CDR3: TGTGCCACCAGTGTCGGGACAGGGGGCCAGGATGAGCAGTTCTTC.

The chain joins TRBV25-1 to TRBJ2-5, with a possible D match to TRBD1 (6 bases). V lost 2 bases, J lost 4 bases, and 14 bases lay in between. Per the germline V gene, CDR1 is MGHDK and CDR2 is SYGVNS. CDR3 size: 15 residues. The CDR3 loop is CASSEMVGAGETQYF. CDR3 DNA sequence: TGTGCCAGCAGTGAAATGGTGGGGGCAGGAGAGACCCAGTACTTC.

In its sample, this clone was seen a few times. V usage is TRBV6-1 and J usage is TRBJ1-1; D is undetermined. There are 13 residues in the CDR3. Germline V CDR1 and CDR2: MNHNS, SASEGT. V was pared by 3 bases and J by 3 bases, with 8 bases between. Here the CDR3 DNA reads TGTGCCAGCAGTGATCGGTGGGACACTGAAGCTTTCTTT. Translated: CASSDRWDTEAFF.

The chain carries TRBV4-1 and TRBJ2-1; possibly TRBD2 for D (5 bases). V lost 0 bases to trimming and J lost 0 bases, with 9 bases between them. This CDR3 has 16 residues. Germline CDR1 MGHRA, CDR2 YSYEKL. The chain's CDR3 is CASSQDWAGSYNEQFF. The CDR3 DNA reads TGCGCCAGCAGCCAAGATTGGGCGGGCTCCTACAATGAGCAGTTCTTC.

This chain links TRBV14 with TRBJ1-2; a possible D gene is TRBD1 (6 bases). Trimming cost V 0 bases and J 1 base, with 15 bases left between them. This CDR3 comprises 17 residues. Germline-derived CDR1 and CDR2 are SGHDN and FVKESK. CDR3 region: CASSQDEARTVNYGYTF. The CDR3 nucleotides are TGTGCCAGCAGCCAAGATGAGGCCCGGACAGTTAACTATGGCTACACCTTC. Full variable domain (missing parts from reference TRBV14 and TRBJ1-2): EAGVTQFPSHSVIEKGQTVTLRCDPISGHDNLYWYRRVMGKEIKFLLHFVKESKQDESGMPNNRFLAERTGGTYSTLKVQPAELEDSGVYFCASSQDEARTVNYGYTFGSGTRLTVV.

The CDR3 bases are TGTGCCAGTAGTATGTTCCGGGACGGGGAGCTGTTTTTT. Its translation: CASSMFRDGELFF. The V call is TRBV19, the J call TRBJ2-2, with D possibly matching TRBD2 (5 bases). Looked up from germline, CDR1 is LNHDA and CDR2 is SQIVND (reference sequence). The CDR3 length is 13 residues. Trimming left V 3 bases short and J 7 bases short, with 9 bases between.

The genes are TRBV6-6 and TRBJ1-5, with 7 bases fitting TRBD1. The germline CDR1 and CDR2 sequences are MNHNY and SVGAGI (reference sequence). The CDR3 sequence is 16 residues long. The ends lost 2 bases at V and 0 bases at J; junction bases unmatched: 4. As DNA, the CDR3 is TGTGCCAGCAGTTACCGGGACAGCTATAGCAATCAGCCCCAGCATTTT. Its protein is CASSYRDSYSNQPQHF.

The chain combines TRBV12-3 or TRBV12-4 with TRBJ1-2; D not resolved. Trimming pared 5 bases from V and 8 bases from J, leaving 9 bases between. CDR3 size: 11 residues. The CDR3 DNA reads TGTGCCAGCAGTAAGGTGGCGGGCTACACCTTC. It is translated as CASSKVAGYTF.

The chain couples TRBV27 to TRBJ2-3, with D maybe TRBD2 (5 bases). The CDR3 covers 18 residues. Per the germline V gene, CDR1 is MNHEY and CDR2 is SMNVEV (reference sequence). V was pared by 5 bases and J by 3 bases, with 24 bases between. The CDR3 DNA sequence: TGTGCCAGCAGTCCCTATATATCTCCTCCGAGAGGGACAGATACGCAGTATTTT. This translates into CASSPYISPPRGTDTQYF.

The CDR3 sequence: CASSLALGGSSYEQYF. The CDR3 region has the DNA TGTGCCAGCAGCTTGGCCTTAGGCGGCAGCTCCTACGAGCAGTACTTC. V usage is TRBV5-4 and J usage is TRBJ2-7; D gene unclear. The CDR3 length is 16 residues. The V end was cut by 0 bases, the J end by 0 bases, with 13 bases between. CDR1 and CDR2 (germline): SGHNT, YYREEE (reference sequence).

The chain is built from TRBV7-9 and TRBJ2-7; D call uncertain. There are 12 residues in the CDR3. Germline V gene lookup returns CDR1 SEHNR and CDR2 FQNEAQ (reference sequence). The ends were cut back, 3 bases at V and 3 bases at J, with 6 bases in the middle. The CDR3 nucleotides are TGTGCCAGCAGCTTGGGATTCTACGAGCAGTACTTC. The encoded protein is CASSLGFYEQYF.